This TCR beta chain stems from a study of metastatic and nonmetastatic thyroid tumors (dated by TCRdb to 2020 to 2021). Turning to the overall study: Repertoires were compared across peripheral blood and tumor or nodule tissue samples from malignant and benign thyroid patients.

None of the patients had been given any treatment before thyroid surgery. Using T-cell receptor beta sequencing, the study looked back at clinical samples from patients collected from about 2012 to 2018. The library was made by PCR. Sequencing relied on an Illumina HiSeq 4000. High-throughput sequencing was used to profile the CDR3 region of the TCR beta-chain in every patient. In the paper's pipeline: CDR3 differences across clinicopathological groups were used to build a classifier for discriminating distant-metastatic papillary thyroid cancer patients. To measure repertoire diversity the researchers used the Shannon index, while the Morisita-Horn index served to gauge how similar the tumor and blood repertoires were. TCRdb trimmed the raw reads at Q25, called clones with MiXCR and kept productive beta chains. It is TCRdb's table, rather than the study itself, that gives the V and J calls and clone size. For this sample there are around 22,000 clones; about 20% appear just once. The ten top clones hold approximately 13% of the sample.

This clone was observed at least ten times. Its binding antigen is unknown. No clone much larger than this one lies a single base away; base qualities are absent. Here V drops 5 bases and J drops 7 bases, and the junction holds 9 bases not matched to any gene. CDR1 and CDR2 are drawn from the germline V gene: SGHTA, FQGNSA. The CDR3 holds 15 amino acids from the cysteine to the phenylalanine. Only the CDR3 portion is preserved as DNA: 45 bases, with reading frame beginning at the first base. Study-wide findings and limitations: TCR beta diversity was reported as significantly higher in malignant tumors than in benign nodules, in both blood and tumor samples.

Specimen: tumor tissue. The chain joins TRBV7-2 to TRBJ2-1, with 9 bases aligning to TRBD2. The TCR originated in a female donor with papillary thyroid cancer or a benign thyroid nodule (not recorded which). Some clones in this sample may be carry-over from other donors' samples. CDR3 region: CASSANGLARNEQFF. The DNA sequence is TGTGCCAGCAGCGCCAATGGACTAGCGAGGAATGAGCAGTTCTTC.